This T cell receptor beta chain derives from a study of monozygotic twins with inflammatory bowel disease. The quantity of total RNA per TCR library was roughly 3,700 ng. Per individual sample, eight separate reactions were used to make cDNA. TCRdb re-called the 5' RACE reads and catalogs CDR3 proteins one per entry, DNA excluded. The sample table sets out around 370,000 distinct CDR3 sequences. Study-level points and caveats: The study found lower TCRbeta diversity (inverse Simpson) in IBD patients than in healthy co-twins.

Regarding this clonotype: The antigen is not known.

The CDR3 spans 13 residues. Germline CDR1 and CDR2: LNHDA and SQIVND (reference sequence). J is TRBJ2-7 and V is TRBV19; there is no DNA to check the TCRdb D call of TRBD1. This sequence was found in a human donor with ulcerative colitis or Crohn's disease, or a healthy co-twin of an affected twin (not recorded which). Sequencing used blood. CDR3 sequence reads: CASKGTGSYEQYF.